Listed below are T cell receptor beta chains from one sample, sequenced in a study of PD-1 blockade in classical Hodgkin lymphoma. Some clones are missing from TCRdb's copy, which holds only in-frame ones; the method was immunoSEQ multiplex PCR. The sample includes about 150,000 clones, under 85% of them seen just once. Sequences were derived from peripheral blood mononuclear cells (PBMCs), sampled before the second cycle of nivolumab. These receptors were collected from a human donor with classical Hodgkin lymphoma. Both conserved end residues are part of each CDR3. Fields, in order: clone size, J gene, D gene, V gene, CDR3 DNA, CDR3 protein. A D gene is named only where the DNA matches it firmly. Only part of the rows carry a size: once, few, many, or a class if the clone is expanded.

clone size: -; J gene: TRBJ1-2; D gene: -; V gene: TRBV2; CDR3 DNA: TGTGCCAGCAGTGAAGAGGGGGGCAGGGGCCCCCCTGCTAACTATGGCTACACCTTC; CDR3 protein: CASSEEGGRGPPANYGYTF
clone size: once; J gene: TRBJ2-1; D gene: -; V gene: TRBV28; CDR3 DNA: TGTGCCAGCAGTTACGGGGGCTCCTACAATGAGCAGTTCTTC; CDR3 protein: CASSYGGSYNEQFF
clone size: once; J gene: TRBJ1-2; D gene: -; V gene: TRBV6-5; CDR3 DNA: TGTGCCAGCAGACCCTCGCGACAATCGGGCTACACCTTC; CDR3 protein: CASRPSRQSGYTF
clone size: -; J gene: TRBJ1-5; D gene: TRBD1; V gene: TRBV5-1; CDR3 DNA: TGCGCCAGCAGCTTATACGGACAGGGGAACAATCAGCCCCAGCATTTT; CDR3 protein: CASSLYGQGNNQPQHF
clone size: -; J gene: TRBJ2-1; D gene: TRBD2; V gene: TRBV5-1; CDR3 DNA: TGCGCCAGCAGCTTCGGGACTAGCGGGAGGGGGCATGAGCAGTTCTTC; CDR3 protein: CASSFGTSGRGHEQFF
clone size: -; J gene: TRBJ1-2; D gene: TRBD1; V gene: TRBV28; CDR3 DNA: TGTGCCAGCAGTTTACCCCAAGGGACAGGGTATGGCTACACCTTC; CDR3 protein: CASSLPQGTGYGYTF
clone size: few; J gene: TRBJ2-7; D gene: TRBD2; V gene: TRBV29-1; CDR3 DNA: TGCAGCGTTGTAGGAGGCGATGGGGGAGGGCCCTCCTACGAGCAGTACTTC; CDR3 protein: CSVVGGDGGGPSYEQYF
clone size: few; J gene: TRBJ1-1; D gene: -; V gene: TRBV7-9; CDR3 DNA: TGTGCCAGCAGCTTAGCATCCGGGAGCGATGAAGCTTTCTTT; CDR3 protein: CASSLASGSDEAFF
clone size: -; J gene: TRBJ1-5; D gene: -; V gene: TRBV5-1; CDR3 DNA: TGCGCCAGCAGCTTCGACTTGAATCAGCCCCAGCATTTT; CDR3 protein: CASSFDLNQPQHF
clone size: -; J gene: TRBJ1-2; D gene: -; V gene: TRBV6-6; CDR3 DNA: TGTGCCAGCAGTTACTCGGCCGGAAACTATGGCTACACCTTC; CDR3 protein: CASSYSAGNYGYTF